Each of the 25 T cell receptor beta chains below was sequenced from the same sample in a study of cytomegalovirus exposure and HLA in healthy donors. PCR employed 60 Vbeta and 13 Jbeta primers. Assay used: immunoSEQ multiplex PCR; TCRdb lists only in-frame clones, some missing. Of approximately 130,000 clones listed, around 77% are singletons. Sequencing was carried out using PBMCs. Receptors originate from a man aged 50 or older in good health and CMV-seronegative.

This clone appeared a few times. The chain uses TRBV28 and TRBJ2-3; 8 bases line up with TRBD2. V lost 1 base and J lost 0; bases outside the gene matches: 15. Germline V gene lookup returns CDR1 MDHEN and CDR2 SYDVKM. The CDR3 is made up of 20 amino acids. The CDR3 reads CASSLFIAPPSGRSTDTQYF. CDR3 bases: TGTGCCAGCAGTTTATTTATAGCCCCCCCCAGCGGGAGAAGCACAGATACGCAGTATTTT.

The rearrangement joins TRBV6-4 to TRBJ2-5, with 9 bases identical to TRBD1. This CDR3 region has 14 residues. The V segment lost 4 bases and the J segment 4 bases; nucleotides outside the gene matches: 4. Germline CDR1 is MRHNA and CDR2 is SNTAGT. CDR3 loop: CASSATTGGETQYF. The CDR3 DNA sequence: TGTGCCAGCAGTGCTACGACAGGGGGAGAGACCCAGTACTTC.

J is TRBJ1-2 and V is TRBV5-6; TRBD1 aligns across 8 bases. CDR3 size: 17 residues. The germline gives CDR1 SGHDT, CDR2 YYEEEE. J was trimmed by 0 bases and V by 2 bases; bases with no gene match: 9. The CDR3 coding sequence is TGTGCCAGCAGCTTCCCCAGGGGGCAGTTCTCTAACTATGGCTACACCTTC. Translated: CASSFPRGQFSNYGYTF. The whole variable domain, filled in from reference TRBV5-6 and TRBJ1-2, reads DAGVTQSPTHLIKTRGQQVTLRCSPKSGHDTVSWYQQALGQGPQFIFQYYEEEERQRGNFPDRFSGHQFPNYSSELNVNALLLGDSALYLCASSFPRGQFSNYGYTFGSGTRLTVV.

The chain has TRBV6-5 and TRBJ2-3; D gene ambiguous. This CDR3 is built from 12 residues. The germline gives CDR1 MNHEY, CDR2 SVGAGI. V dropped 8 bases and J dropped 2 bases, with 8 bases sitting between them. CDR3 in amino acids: CASRGSTDTQYF. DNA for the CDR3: TGTGCCAGCCGAGGTTCCACAGATACGCAGTATTTT.

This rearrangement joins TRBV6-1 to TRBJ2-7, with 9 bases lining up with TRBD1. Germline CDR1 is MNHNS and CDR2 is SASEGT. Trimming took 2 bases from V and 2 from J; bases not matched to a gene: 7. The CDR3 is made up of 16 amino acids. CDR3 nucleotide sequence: TGTGCCAGCAGTGAAAGGGGACAGGGAATGGCCTACGAGCAGTACTTC. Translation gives CASSERGQGMAYEQYF.

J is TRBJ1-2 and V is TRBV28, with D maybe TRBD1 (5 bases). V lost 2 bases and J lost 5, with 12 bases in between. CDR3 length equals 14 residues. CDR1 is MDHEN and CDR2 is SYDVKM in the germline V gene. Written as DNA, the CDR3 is TGTGCCAGCAGTTTAGAAGCAGGGCGTTATGGCTACACCTTC. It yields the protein CASSLEAGRYGYTF.

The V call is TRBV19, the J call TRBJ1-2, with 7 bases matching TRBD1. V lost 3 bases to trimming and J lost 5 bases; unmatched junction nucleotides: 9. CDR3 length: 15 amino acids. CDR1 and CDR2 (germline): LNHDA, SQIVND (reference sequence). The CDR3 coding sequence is TGTGCCAGTAGTATCCCCGCGGGGACAGAGTATGGCTACACCTTC. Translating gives CASSIPAGTEYGYTF.

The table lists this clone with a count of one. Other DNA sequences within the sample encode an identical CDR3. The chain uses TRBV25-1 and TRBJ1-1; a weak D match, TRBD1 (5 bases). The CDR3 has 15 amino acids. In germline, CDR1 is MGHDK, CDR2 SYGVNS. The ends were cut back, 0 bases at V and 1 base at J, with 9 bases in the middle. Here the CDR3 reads CASSEYGHRNTEAFF. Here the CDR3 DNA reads TGTGCCAGCAGTGAATATGGACATCGGAACACTGAAGCTTTCTTT.

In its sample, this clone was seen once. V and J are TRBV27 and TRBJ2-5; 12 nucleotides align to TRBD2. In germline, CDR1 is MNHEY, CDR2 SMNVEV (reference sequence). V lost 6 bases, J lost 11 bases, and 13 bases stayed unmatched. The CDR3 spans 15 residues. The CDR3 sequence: CASRSGLAGNTAQYF. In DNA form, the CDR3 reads TGTGCCAGCAGGTCCGGACTAGCGGGAAATACGGCGCAGTACTTC.

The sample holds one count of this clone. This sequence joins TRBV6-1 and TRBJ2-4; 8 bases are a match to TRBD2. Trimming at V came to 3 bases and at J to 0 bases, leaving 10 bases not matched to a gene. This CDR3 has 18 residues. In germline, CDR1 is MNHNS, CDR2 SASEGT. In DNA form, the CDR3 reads TGTGCCAGCAGTGATTCGGGGGGGGATTTCCTAGCCAAAAACATTCAGTACTTC. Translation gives CASSDSGGDFLAKNIQYF.

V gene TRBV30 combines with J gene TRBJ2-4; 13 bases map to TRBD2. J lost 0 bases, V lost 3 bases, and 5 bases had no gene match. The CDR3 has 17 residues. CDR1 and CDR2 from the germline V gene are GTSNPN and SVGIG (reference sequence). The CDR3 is CAWRGTSGALAKNIQYF. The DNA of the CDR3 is TGTGCCTGGAGGGGGACTAGCGGGGCCCTAGCCAAAAACATTCAGTACTTC.

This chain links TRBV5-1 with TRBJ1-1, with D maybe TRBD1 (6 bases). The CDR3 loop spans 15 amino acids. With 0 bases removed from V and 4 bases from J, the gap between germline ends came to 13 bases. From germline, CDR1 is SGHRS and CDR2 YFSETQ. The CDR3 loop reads CASSLGSGVGTEAFF. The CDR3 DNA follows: TGCGCCAGCAGCTTGGGGTCAGGGGTGGGCACTGAAGCTTTCTTT.

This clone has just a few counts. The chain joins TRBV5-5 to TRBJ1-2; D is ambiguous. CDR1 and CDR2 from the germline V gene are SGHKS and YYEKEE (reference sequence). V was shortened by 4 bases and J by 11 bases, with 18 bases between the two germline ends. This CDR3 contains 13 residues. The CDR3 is CASSTDILAWYTF. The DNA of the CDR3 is TGTGCCAGCAGCACCGACATTCTGGCGTGGTACACCTTC.

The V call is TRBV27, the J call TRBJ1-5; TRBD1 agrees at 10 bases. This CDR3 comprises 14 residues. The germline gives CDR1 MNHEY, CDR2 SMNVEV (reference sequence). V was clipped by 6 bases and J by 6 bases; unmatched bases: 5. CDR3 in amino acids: CASSLGTGVQPQHF. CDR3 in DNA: TGTGCCAGCAGCCTGGGGACAGGGGTTCAGCCCCAGCATTTT.

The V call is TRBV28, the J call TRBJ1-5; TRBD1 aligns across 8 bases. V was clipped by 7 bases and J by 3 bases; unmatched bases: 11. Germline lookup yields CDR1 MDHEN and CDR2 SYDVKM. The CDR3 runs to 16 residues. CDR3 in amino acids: CASISSGGTNNQPQHF. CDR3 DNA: TGTGCCAGCATATCATCAGGGGGCACAAACAATCAGCCCCAGCATTTT.

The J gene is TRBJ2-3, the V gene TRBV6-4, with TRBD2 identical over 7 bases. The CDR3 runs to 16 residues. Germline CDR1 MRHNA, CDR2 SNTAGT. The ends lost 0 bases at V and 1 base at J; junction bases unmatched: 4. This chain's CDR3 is CASSDSIGGGTDTQYF. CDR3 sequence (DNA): TGTGCCAGCAGTGACTCGATTGGGGGGGGCACAGATACGCAGTATTTT.

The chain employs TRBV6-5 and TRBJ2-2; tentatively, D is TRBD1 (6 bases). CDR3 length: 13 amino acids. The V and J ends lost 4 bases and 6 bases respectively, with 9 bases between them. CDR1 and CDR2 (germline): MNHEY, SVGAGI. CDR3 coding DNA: TGTGCCAGCAGTTTGAAGGGGGCCGGGGAGCTGTTTTTT. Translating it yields CASSLKGAGELFF.

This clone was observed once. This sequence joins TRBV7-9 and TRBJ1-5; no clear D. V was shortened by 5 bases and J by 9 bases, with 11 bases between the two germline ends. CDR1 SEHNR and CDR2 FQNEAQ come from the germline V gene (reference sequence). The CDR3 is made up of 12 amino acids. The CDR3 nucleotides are TGTGCCAGCAGCCTCGCCCCGGGGCCCCAGCATTTT. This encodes CASSLAPGPQHF.

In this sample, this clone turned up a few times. The CDR3 DNA follows: TGTGCCAGTAGTATAGCGGGATCCCTGCTCGTGACTAGGAACACTGAAGCTTTCTTT. Translating it yields CASSIAGSLLVTRNTEAFF. The chain recombines TRBV19 with TRBJ1-1; no reliable D call. The V gene lost 1 base and the J gene lost 1 base, with 22 bases spanning the gap. The CDR3 loop spans 19 amino acids. Germline CDR1 reads LNHDA; CDR2 reads SQIVND (reference sequence).

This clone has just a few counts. The CDR3: CASSQDARGNEKLFF. DNA of the CDR3: TGCGCCAGCAGCCAAGACGCCAGGGGTAATGAAAAACTGTTTTTT. The genes are TRBV4-1 and TRBJ1-4; D is perhaps TRBD1 (6 bases). Deletions cut 0 bases from V and 4 bases from J, with 9 bases between. Germline CDR1 is MGHRA and CDR2 is YSYEKL. The CDR3 extends over 15 amino acids.

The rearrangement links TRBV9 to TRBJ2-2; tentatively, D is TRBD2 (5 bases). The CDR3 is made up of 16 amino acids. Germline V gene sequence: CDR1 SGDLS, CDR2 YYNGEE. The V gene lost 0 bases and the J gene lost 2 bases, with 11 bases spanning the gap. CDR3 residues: CASSVGILDNTGELFF. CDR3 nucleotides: TGTGCCAGCAGCGTAGGCATACTAGACAACACCGGGGAGCTGTTTTTT. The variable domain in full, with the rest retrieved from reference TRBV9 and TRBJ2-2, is DSGVTQTPKHLITATGQRVTLRCSPRSGDLSVYWYQQSLDQGLQFLIQYYNGEERAKGNILERFSAQQFPDLHSELNLSSLELGDSALYFCASSVGILDNTGELFFGEGSRLTVL.

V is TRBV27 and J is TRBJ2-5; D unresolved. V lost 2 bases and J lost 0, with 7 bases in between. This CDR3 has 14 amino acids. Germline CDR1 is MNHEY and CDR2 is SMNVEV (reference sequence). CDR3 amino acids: CASSLRRNQETQYF. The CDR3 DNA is TGTGCCAGCAGTTTACGGCGGAACCAAGAGACCCAGTACTTC.

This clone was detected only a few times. DNA for the CDR3: TGCGCCAGCAGCCAACAGGGTGGCACAGATACGCAGTATTTT. It specifies CASSQQGGTDTQYF. This chain uses TRBV4-1 with TRBJ2-3, with D possibly matching TRBD1 (5 bases). The CDR3 covers 14 residues. Germline V gives CDR1 MGHRA, CDR2 YSYEKL. The V end lost 2 bases, the J end lost 1 base, and 7 bases lay between the germline ends.

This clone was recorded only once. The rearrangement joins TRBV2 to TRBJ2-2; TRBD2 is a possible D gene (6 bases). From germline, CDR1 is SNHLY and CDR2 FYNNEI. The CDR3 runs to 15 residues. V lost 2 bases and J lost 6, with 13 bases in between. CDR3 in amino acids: CASSERGGAAGELFF. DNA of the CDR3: TGTGCCAGCAGTGAAAGGGGCGGGGCGGCCGGGGAGCTGTTTTTT.

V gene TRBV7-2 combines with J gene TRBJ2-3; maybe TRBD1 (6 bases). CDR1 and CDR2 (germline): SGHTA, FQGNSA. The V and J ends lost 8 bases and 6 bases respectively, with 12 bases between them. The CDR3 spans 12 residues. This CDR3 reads CASGGDVDTQYF. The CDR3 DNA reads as TGTGCCAGCGGGGGCGATGTGGATACGCAGTATTTT.